These T cell receptor beta chains were read from a single sample in a study of PD-L1 blockade in urothelial cancer. The protocol was immunoSEQ multiplex PCR, while the TCRdb copy is restricted to in-frame clones and leaves out a portion. The profile covers just under 45,000 clones, with 80% to 90% appearing a single time and roughly 16% taken by the ten largest. Material: PBMCs, obtained around atezolizumab (anti-PD-L1) treatment. The source of these receptors is a man in his fifties or sixties with urothelial cancer. The CDR3 runs from the conserved cysteine through the conserved F or W. D genes are given only for firm matches. Part of the rows lack a size; the others show once, few, many or a class for expanded clones.

j_gene,v_gene,abundance,d_gene,CDR3nt,CDR3aa
TRBJ1-5,TRBV28,.,TRBD1,TGTGCCAGCAGTTTTCGTTGGACAGGGGGCAATCAGCCCCAGCATTTT,CASSFRWTGGNQPQHF
TRBJ2-1,TRBV7-9,.,TRBD1,TGTGCCATCCGTCGGGACAGGGACTACAATGAGCAGTTCTTC,CAIRRDRDYNEQFF
TRBJ2-3,TRBV19,.,TRBD1,TGTGCCAGTACGGACAGGGGCGTTGGTAGCACAGATACGCAGTATTTT,CASTDRGVGSTDTQYF
TRBJ2-1,TRBV7-9,few,TRBD2,TGTGCCAGCAGCCCCCGGGGGGGGAGCTCCTACAATGAGCAGTTCTTC,CASSPRGGSSYNEQFF
TRBJ1-6,TRBV28,.,.,TGTGCCAGCAGTACAGGGCTAAATTCACCCCTCCACTTT,CASSTGLNSPLHF
TRBJ2-4,TRBV7-9,.,.,TGTGCCAGCAGCTTTCCGGGACAAAGAGCCAAAAATATTCAGTACTTC,CASSFPGQRAKNIQYF
TRBJ1-2,TRBV19,once,TRBD1,TGTGCCAGTAGTAGTGGACAGGGGGTCTATGGCTACACCTTC,CASSSGQGVYGYTF
TRBJ2-1,TRBV14,.,TRBD1,TGTGCCAGCAGCCAAGGGGGGACAGACACATACAATGAGCAGTTCTTC,CASSQGGTDTYNEQFF
TRBJ1-2,TRBV2,.,TRBD1,TGTGCCAGGGCGGATAAGGGACAGCTTAACTATGGCTACACCTTC,CARADKGQLNYGYTF
TRBJ2-1,TRBV5-1,.,TRBD1,TGCGCCAGCAGCATCTCCGGACAGGGGTACAATGAGCAGTTCTTC,CASSISGQGYNEQFF
TRBJ1-5,TRBV19,.,TRBD1,TGTGCCATCTCTCACATCCCGGGACAGGGACTAAGCAATCAGCCCCAGCATTTT,CAISHIPGQGLSNQPQHF
TRBJ1-1,TRBV5-4,.,TRBD1,TGTGCCAGCAGCTTGGTAGGGGGCTACACTGAAGCTTTCTTT,CASSLVGGYTEAFF
TRBJ2-3,TRBV28,.,TRBD1,TGTGCCAGCAGTTTCCGGACAGGCTACACAGATACGCAGTATTTT,CASSFRTGYTDTQYF
TRBJ2-5,TRBV2,.,TRBD2,TGTGCCAGCAGTGGGCGGACTAGCGGGGGCAAAGAGACCCAGTACTTC,CASSGRTSGGKETQYF
TRBJ2-7,TRBV5-1,few,TRBD1,TGCGCCAGCAGCCGGACCTTAGGGACAGGGTCAACCTACGAGCAGTACTTC,CASSRTLGTGSTYEQYF
TRBJ2-2,TRBV5-1,.,.,TGCGCCAGCAGCTTGTCAGGGGAATTTGCCGGGGAGCTGTTTTTT,CASSLSGEFAGELFF
TRBJ1-5,TRBV6-6,.,TRBD1,TGTGCCAGCAGACAGGACAGGGGTGGTAATCAGCCCCAGCATTTT,CASRQDRGGNQPQHF
TRBJ2-7,TRBV5-6,.,.,TGTGCCAGCAGCTACTTCTTGAGCGAGCAGTACTTC,CASSYFLSEQYF
TRBJ2-7,TRBV7-2,once,TRBD2,TGTGCCAGCAGCTCACTAGCGGGGGGCGGCTACGAGCAGTACTTC,CASSSLAGGGYEQYF
TRBJ2-7,TRBV28,.,TRBD1,TGTGCCAGCAGTCCCTTAGGGGTCGGGACAGGGTCCTACGAGCAGTACTTC,CASSPLGVGTGSYEQYF
TRBJ1-6,TRBV28,once,TRBD1,TGTGCCAGCGGGGACAGGGCAGATTCACCCCTCCACTTT,CASGDRADSPLHF
TRBJ2-7,TRBV5-1,.,TRBD1,TGCGCCAGCAGCGTCCAGGGGGCAGGGAACTACGAGCAGTACTTC,CASSVQGAGNYEQYF
TRBJ1-1,TRBV4-1,.,.,TGCGCCAGCAGCCACCCACAGGGCGGGAACACTGAAGCTTTCTTT,CASSHPQGGNTEAFF